These 6 T cell receptor beta chains came from one sample sequenced in a study of blood T cell repertoires in COVID-19. The repertoire was sequenced with immunoSEQ multiplex PCR; TCRdb's copy has only in-frame clones and lacks some. The sample gives about 170,000 clones, 82% of which show up once; around 7% is in the top ten. The sequenced sample was peripheral blood. The receptors originated from a woman between 40 and 50 years old with COVID-19, enrolled during active disease.

The chain links TRBV30 to TRBJ1-5; D unresolved. Germline loops: CDR1 GTSNPN, CDR2 SVGIG (reference sequence). V lost 5 bases to trimming and J lost 0 bases, with 11 bases between them. There are 14 residues in the CDR3. The CDR3 loop reads CAWRRKNSNQPQHF. DNA for the CDR3: TGTGCCTGGCGTAGAAAAAATAGCAATCAGCCCCAGCATTTT.

In its sample, this clone was seen once. The chain uses TRBV3-1 (or the pseudogene TRBV3-2) and TRBJ1-2; D is unclear. The V end lost 1 base, the J end lost 4 bases, and 10 bases lay between the germline ends. CDR1 LGHDT and CDR2 YNNKEL come from the germline V gene (reference sequence). The CDR3 has 14 residues. The CDR3 region is CASSQGPLSYGYTF. CDR3 DNA sequence: TGTGCCAGCAGCCAAGGGCCCCTTTCCTATGGCTACACCTTC.

J is TRBJ2-7 and V is TRBV7-9; TRBD2 matches at 14 bases. Trimming at V came to 5 bases and at J to 7 bases, leaving 4 bases not matched to a gene. CDR1 is SEHNR, CDR2 FQNEAQ, per germline (reference sequence). The CDR3 spans 14 residues. The CDR3 sequence: CASSPGLAGEEQYF. CDR3 nucleotides: TGTGCCAGCAGCCCGGGACTAGCGGGAGAGGAGCAGTACTTC.

This rearrangement joins TRBV4-1 to TRBJ1-3, with 7 bases fitting TRBD1. Germline CDR1 reads MGHRA; CDR2 reads YSYEKL. CDR3 length: 15 amino acids. Trimming at V came to 5 bases and at J to 1 base, leaving 5 bases not matched to a gene. The CDR3 is CASSYRQGSGNTIYF. In DNA form, the CDR3 reads TGCGCCAGCAGCTATCGACAGGGTTCTGGAAACACCATATATTTT.

V is TRBV7-8 and J is TRBJ2-7; no clear D. The length of the CDR3 is 13 residues. V was cut by 0 bases and J by 1 base, with 4 bases left in between. Germline values: CDR1 SGHVS, CDR2 FQNEAQ. CDR3 residues: CASSLAQSYEQYV. The DNA of the CDR3 is TGTGCCAGCAGCTTAGCACAGTCCTACGAGCAGTACGTC.

The V and J genes are TRBV7-9 and TRBJ2-7; a possible D gene is TRBD1 (5 bases). Germline lookup yields CDR1 SEHNR and CDR2 FQNEAQ (reference sequence). There are 14 residues in the CDR3. With 6 bases removed from V and 3 bases from J, the gap between germline ends came to 15 bases. CDR3 sequence reads: CASSPRGPDYEQYF. CDR3 DNA sequence: TGTGCCAGCAGTCCTAGGGGCCCCGACTACGAGCAGTACTTC.